This record concerns one T cell receptor (beta chain) sequence. The target antigen is unknown. Sample barcodes and UMIs were carried by the TCR alpha and TCR beta cDNA libraries that 5'RACE generated with constant-segment primers. TCRdb re-called the 5' RACE reads with MiXCR, one entry per CDR3 protein. Of about 470,000 distinct CDR3 sequences listed, more than 20% are singletons. This sample was included in a study of T-cell memory formation after mild COVID-19. Whole-study results and caveats: CM and EM subsets held most contracting CD4+ clones; EMRA held CD8+ ones. Nothing showed for sure that second-wave clones peaking on day 37 were SARS-CoV-2 specific. Pre-infection memory held some responding clones, suggesting pre-existing cross-reactive T cells responded.

Sequencing was carried out using PBMCs or a T cell subset sorted from them (not recorded which). This clonotype was sampled from an adult woman who had mild COVID-19 (a few samples of this study predate the infection). Cell type and time point are not known.

CDR3 sequence reads: CASSQEWATSSYEQYF. CDR3 DNA sequence: TGCGCCAGCAGCCAAGAATGGGCTACCTCTTCCTACGAGCAGTACTTC. The V call is TRBV4-3, the J call TRBJ2-7, with unresolved D. The V and J ends lost 0 bases and 1 base respectively, with 13 bases between them. The CDR3 sequence is 16 residues long. Looked up from germline, CDR1 is LGHNA and CDR2 is YSLEER.